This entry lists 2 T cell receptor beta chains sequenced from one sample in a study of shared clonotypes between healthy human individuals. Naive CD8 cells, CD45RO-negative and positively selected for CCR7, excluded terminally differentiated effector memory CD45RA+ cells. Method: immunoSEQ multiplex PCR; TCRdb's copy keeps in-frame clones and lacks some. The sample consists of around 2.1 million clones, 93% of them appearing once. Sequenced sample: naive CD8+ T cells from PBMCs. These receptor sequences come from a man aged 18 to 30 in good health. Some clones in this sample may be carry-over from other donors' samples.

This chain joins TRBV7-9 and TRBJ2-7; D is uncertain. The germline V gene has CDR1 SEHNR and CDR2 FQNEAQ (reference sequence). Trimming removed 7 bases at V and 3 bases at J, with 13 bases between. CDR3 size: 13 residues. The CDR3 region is CASTPVSFYEQYF. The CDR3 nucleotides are TGTGCCAGCACCCCTGTAAGCTTCTACGAGCAGTACTTC.

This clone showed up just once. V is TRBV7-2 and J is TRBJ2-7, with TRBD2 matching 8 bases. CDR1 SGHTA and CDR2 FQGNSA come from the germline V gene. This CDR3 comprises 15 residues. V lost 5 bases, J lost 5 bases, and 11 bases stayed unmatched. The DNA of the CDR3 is TGTGCCAGCAGCCCATTTTCCGGGACTAGAGACGAGCAGTACTTC. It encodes CASSPFSGTRDEQYF.